The 18 T cell receptor beta chains listed next were all sequenced from one sample in a study of beta chain features in type 1 diabetes. Broader study findings: The study found moderately but significantly shorter TCRB CDR3s in all four CD4+ subsets of Type 1 diabetes patients.

The antigens of these receptors remain unknown. The investigators reverse transcribed all of the isolated RNA, so they sequenced expressed TCRB transcripts. TCRdb keeps only in-frame clones here, not all; method: immunoSEQ multiplex PCR. The table includes 600,000 to 700,000 clones, roughly 12% detected once. Sample: naive CD4+ T cells from blood. These TCRs come from a man aged 25-45 years with type 1 diabetes.

As to this clone: Distinct nucleotide sequences in the sample also encode this CDR3. This chain links TRBV9 with TRBJ2-2; D gene unclear. The CDR3 runs 13 residues. CDR1 SGDLS and CDR2 YYNGEE come from the germline V gene. Trimming stripped 2 bases from V and 2 bases from J, with 4 bases between. DNA for the CDR3: TGTGCCAGCAGCGTTCAAAACACCGGGGAGCTGTTTTTT. Translated, it gives CASSVQNTGELFF.

The V and J genes are TRBV12-5 and TRBJ2-1, with TRBD1 matching over 7 bases. The CDR3 consists of 13 residues. In germline, CDR1 is LGHNT, CDR2 FRNRAP. V gave up 6 bases and J gave up 8 bases; unmatched junction bases: 7. CDR3 sequence (DNA): TGTGCTAGTGGCCCCGACAGGGCCTATGAGCAGTTCTTC. This gives the protein CASGPDRAYEQFF.

The chain combines TRBV6-1 with TRBJ2-5; no clear D gene. Germline values: CDR1 MNHNS, CDR2 SASEGT. V shed 5 bases and J shed 8 bases, with 18 bases lying between them. The CDR3 is 14 residues long. The CDR3 loop is CASSWDEMKGTQYF. The CDR3 nucleotides read TGTGCCAGCAGTTGGGATGAGATGAAAGGTACCCAGTACTTC.

This sequence joins TRBV2 and TRBJ1-5; TRBD1 matches at 7 bases. V lost 5 bases and J lost 2; bases outside the gene matches: 3. Germline loops: CDR1 SNHLY, CDR2 FYNNEI. CDR3 length: 14 amino acids. The CDR3 protein is CASSIQGRNQPQHF. The CDR3 DNA reads TGTGCCAGCAGTATACAGGGGCGCAATCAGCCCCAGCATTTT.

This clone came up a few times. CDR3 region: CASSLGSPAQRNEQFF. Written as DNA, the CDR3 is TGTGCCAGCAGCTTAGGCTCCCCTGCACAACGGAATGAGCAGTTCTTC. The rearrangement links TRBV7-2 to TRBJ2-1, with D hard to call. There are 16 residues in the CDR3. Germline assignment: CDR1 SGHTA and CDR2 FQGNSA. V lost 1 base to trimming and J lost 7 bases, with 17 bases between them.

This clone was seen a few times. The chain combines TRBV5-1 with TRBJ2-5, with 8 bases that match TRBD2. Germline CDR1 SGHRS, CDR2 YFSETQ. The CDR3 consists of 14 residues. Trimming at V came to 3 bases and at J to 4 bases, leaving 5 bases not matched to a gene. In DNA, the CDR3 is TGCGCCAGCAGCTCTGGACGGGAGGGAGAGACCCAGTACTTC. Protein product: CASSSGREGETQYF.

This clone was seen a few times. The rearrangement uses TRBV5-1 and TRBJ2-7, with 8 positions matching TRBD2. V lost 4 bases, J lost 4 bases, and 10 bases stayed unmatched. The CDR3 totals 15 residues. Per the germline V gene, CDR1 is SGHRS and CDR2 is YFSETQ. The CDR3 protein is CASSREPGLVYEQYF. The CDR3 DNA follows: TGCGCCAGCAGCCGAGAACCGGGACTAGTATACGAGCAGTACTTC.

The V gene is TRBV4-3, the J gene TRBJ2-7, with 8 bases matching TRBD1. The CDR3 runs to 16 residues. CDR1 is LGHNA and CDR2 is YSLEER in the germline V gene. V was pared by 3 bases and J by 6 bases, with 13 bases of the junction left unmatched. For the CDR3, the DNA is TGCGCCAGCAGCCAGGCTACCGGGACAGGTCTCCCCGAGCAGTACTTC. Translating it yields CASSQATGTGLPEQYF.

About this clone: An end of the junction does not agree with germline; a read error may underlie this. The chain uses TRBV7-2 and TRBJ2-7; D possibly uses TRBD1 or TRBD2 (5 bases each). CDR1 SGHTA and CDR2 FQGNSA come from the germline V gene. The CDR3 is 15 amino acids. The CDR3 nucleotides are TGTGCCAGCAGCCTAGCTGGGACGTCGGGTCTAGAGCAGTACTTC. Protein: CASSLAGTSGLEQYF. Filled out from reference TRBV7-2 and TRBJ2-7, the complete variable domain reads GAGVSQSPSNKVTEKGKDVELRCDPISGHTALYWYRQSLGQGLEFLIYFQGNSAPDKSGLPSDRFSAERTGGSVSTLTIQRTQQEDSAVYLCASSLAGTSGLEQYFGPGTRLTVT.

This clone occurred a few times. V usage is TRBV11-1 and J usage is TRBJ2-1, with 12 positions matching TRBD2. CDR3 length: 15 residues. V was clipped by 6 bases and J by 6 bases; unmatched bases: 6. Germline V lookup: CDR1 SGHAT, CDR2 FQDESV (reference sequence). CDR3: CASRPLAGGPNEQFF. In nucleotides, the CDR3 is TGTGCCAGCAGGCCTCTAGCGGGGGGGCCCAATGAGCAGTTCTTC. The whole variable domain, filled in from reference TRBV11-1 and TRBJ2-1, reads EAEVAQSPRYKITEKSQAVAFWCDPISGHATLYWYRQILGQGPELLVQFQDESVVDDSQLPKDRFSAERLKGVDSTLKIQPAELGDSAMYLCASRPLAGGPNEQFFGPGTRLTVL.

The chain is built from TRBV30 and TRBJ1-4; D unclear. Trimming took off 1 base at V and 0 bases at J, with 0 bases between the two ends. The CDR3 totals 12 residues. Germline CDR1 reads GTSNPN; CDR2 reads SVGIG (reference sequence). The CDR3 DNA follows: TGTGCCTGGAGTGCAACTAATGAAAAACTGTTTTTT. As protein: CAWSATNEKLFF. Together with reference TRBV30 and TRBJ1-4, the CDR3 gives the full variable domain: SQTIHQWPATLVQPVGSPLSLECTVEGTSNPNLYWYRQAAGRGLQLLFYSVGIGQISSEVPQNLSASRPQDRQFILSSKKLLLSDSGFYLCAWSATNEKLFFGSGTQLSVL.

The chain joins TRBV5-4 to TRBJ2-1; maybe TRBD2 (5 bases). The germline CDR1 and CDR2 sequences are SGHNT and YYREEE (reference sequence). The V gene lost 4 bases and the J gene lost 1 base, with 9 bases spanning the gap. The CDR3 covers 14 residues. This chain's CDR3 is CASSTGKSYNEQFF. For the CDR3, the DNA is TGTGCCAGCAGCACGGGAAAATCCTACAATGAGCAGTTCTTC.

CDR3 bases: TGTGCCAGCAGCCCCCATTCCGGGTCCTACGAGCAGTACTTC. Protein: CASSPHSGSYEQYF. V and J are TRBV7-3 and TRBJ2-7; D ambiguous. The germline V gene has CDR1 SGHTA and CDR2 FQGTGA. The CDR3 covers 14 residues. Trimming took off 5 bases at V and 1 base at J, with 12 bases between the two ends. The full variable domain, in which reference TRBV7-3 and TRBJ2-7 provide the parts outside the CDR3, is GAGVSQTPSNKVTEKGKYVELRCDPISGHTALYWYRQSLGQGPEFLIYFQGTGAADDSGLPNDRFFAVRPEGSVSTLKIQRTERGDSAVYLCASSPHSGSYEQYFGPGTRLTVT.

The chain carries TRBV10-3 and TRBJ1-1, with TRBD1 as a possible D gene (5 bases). V shed 8 bases and J shed 5 bases, with 18 bases lying between them. The CDR3 is made up of 14 amino acids. Germline V CDR1 and CDR2: ENHRY, SYGVKD. The CDR3 spells CAISGVHSGTEAFF. CDR3 nucleotide sequence: TGTGCCATCTCGGGGGTTCATAGTGGGACTGAAGCTTTCTTT.

This clone was found a few times. The gene calls are TRBV30 and TRBJ2-7; D gene uncertain. V gave up 1 base and J gave up 5 bases, with 12 bases separating them. The CDR3 spans 13 residues. Looked up from germline, CDR1 is GTSNPN and CDR2 is SVGIG (reference sequence). The CDR3 reads CAWSDTGSNEQYF. CDR3 bases: TGTGCCTGGAGTGACACCGGGTCCAACGAGCAGTACTTC.

The chain links TRBV4-1 to TRBJ1-2; tentatively, D is TRBD1 (5 bases). Germline lookup yields CDR1 MGHRA and CDR2 YSYEKL. V lost 6 bases and J 4 bases, leaving 12 bases between the germline ends. CDR3 length equals 13 residues. CDR3 loop: CASSQTASYGYTF. The CDR3 DNA reads TGCGCCAGCAGTCAGACAGCCAGCTATGGCTACACCTTC.

This clone was seen only a few times. The gene calls are TRBV2 and TRBJ1-2; no firm D call. The germline V gene has CDR1 SNHLY and CDR2 FYNNEI. The CDR3 runs 14 residues. V lost 1 base to trimming and J lost 4 bases, with 10 bases between them. CDR3 amino acids: CASSEVGSGYGYTF. The CDR3 DNA follows: TGTGCCAGCAGTGAAGTAGGGTCGGGCTATGGCTACACCTTC. Filled out from reference TRBV2 and TRBJ1-2, the complete variable domain reads EPEVTQTPSHQVTQMGQEVILRCVPISNHLYFYWYRQILGQKVEFLVSFYNNEISEKSEIFDDQFSVERPDGSNFTLKIRSTKLEDSAMYFCASSEVGSGYGYTFGSGTRLTVV.

This clone was counted only a few times. The gene calls are TRBV19 and TRBJ2-4; D is possibly TRBD2 (5 bases). Germline CDR1 LNHDA, CDR2 SQIVND (reference sequence). The CDR3 extends over 16 amino acids. V was shortened by 8 bases and J by 0 bases, with 17 bases between the two germline ends. The CDR3 sequence is CASSPRGSLAKNIQYF. The CDR3 region has the DNA TGTGCCAGTTCCCCTCGGGGTTCTCTAGCCAAAAACATTCAGTACTTC.